The T cell receptor (beta chain) described here comes from a study of blood T cell repertoires in COVID-19. Per the germline V gene, CDR1 is MGHRA and CDR2 is YSYEKL. The CDR3 runs to 15 residues. V was shortened by 1 base and J by 0 bases, with 10 bases between the two germline ends. All recovered Cohort 3 donors got two negative PCRs, got clearance, or saw symptom resolution. The method was immunoSEQ multiplex PCR; TCRdb's version includes in-frame clones alone and lacks a portion of them. The table records about 320,000 clones, about 88% of them present only once. The rearrangement joins TRBV4-1 to TRBJ2-7; no clear D gene. The sequence was obtained from a man in his sixties who had recovered from COVID-19. The sample was PBMCs or T cells enriched from blood (not recorded which). CDR3 loop: CASSQASLRSYEQYF. The DNA for the CDR3 is TGCGCCAGCAGCCAAGCGAGCCTCCGCTCCTACGAGCAGTACTTC.